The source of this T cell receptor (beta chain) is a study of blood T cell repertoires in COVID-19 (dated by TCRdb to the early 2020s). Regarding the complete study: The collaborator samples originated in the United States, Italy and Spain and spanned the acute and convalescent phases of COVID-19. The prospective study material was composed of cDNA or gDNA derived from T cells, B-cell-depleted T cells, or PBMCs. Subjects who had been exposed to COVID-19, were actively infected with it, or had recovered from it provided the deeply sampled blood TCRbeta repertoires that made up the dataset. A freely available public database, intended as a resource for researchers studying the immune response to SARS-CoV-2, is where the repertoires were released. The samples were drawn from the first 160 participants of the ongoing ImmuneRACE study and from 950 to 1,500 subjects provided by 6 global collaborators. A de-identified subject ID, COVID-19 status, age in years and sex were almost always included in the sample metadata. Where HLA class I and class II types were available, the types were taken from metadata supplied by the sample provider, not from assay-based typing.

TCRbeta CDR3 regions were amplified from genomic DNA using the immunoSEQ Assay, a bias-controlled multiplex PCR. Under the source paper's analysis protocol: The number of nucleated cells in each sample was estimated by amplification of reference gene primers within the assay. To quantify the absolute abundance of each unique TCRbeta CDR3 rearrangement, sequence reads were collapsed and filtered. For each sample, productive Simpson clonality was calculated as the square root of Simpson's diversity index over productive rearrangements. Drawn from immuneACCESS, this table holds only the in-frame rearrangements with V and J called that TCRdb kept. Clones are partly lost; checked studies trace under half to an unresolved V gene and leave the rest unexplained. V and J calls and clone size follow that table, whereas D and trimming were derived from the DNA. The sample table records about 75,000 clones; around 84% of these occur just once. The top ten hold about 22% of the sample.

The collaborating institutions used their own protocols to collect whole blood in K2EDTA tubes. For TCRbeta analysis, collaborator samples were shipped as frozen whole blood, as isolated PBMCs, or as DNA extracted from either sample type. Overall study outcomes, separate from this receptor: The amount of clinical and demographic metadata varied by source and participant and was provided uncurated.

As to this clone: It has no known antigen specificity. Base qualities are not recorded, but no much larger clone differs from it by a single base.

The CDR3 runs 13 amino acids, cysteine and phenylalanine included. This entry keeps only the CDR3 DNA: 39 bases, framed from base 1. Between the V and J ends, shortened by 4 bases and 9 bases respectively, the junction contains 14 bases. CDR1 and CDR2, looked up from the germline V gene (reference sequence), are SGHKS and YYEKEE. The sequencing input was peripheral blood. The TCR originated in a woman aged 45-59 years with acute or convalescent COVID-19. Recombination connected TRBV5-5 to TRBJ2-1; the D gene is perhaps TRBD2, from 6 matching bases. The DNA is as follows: TGTGCCAGCAGCCCCCCGCGGGGAGTTGAGCAGTTCTTC. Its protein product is CASSPPRGVEQFF.